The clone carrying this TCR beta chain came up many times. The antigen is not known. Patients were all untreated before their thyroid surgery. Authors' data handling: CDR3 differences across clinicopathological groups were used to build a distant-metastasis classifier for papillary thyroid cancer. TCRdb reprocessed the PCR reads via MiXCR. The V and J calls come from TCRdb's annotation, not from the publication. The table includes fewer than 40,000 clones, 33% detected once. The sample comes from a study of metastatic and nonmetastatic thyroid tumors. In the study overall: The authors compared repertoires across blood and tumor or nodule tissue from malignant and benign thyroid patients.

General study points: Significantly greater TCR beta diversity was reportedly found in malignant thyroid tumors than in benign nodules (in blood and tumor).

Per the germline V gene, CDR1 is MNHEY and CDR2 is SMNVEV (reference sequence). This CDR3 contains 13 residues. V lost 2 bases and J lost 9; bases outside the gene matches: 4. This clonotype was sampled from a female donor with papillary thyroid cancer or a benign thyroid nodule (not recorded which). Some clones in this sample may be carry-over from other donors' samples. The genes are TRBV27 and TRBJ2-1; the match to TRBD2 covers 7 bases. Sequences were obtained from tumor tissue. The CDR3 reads CASSLAGASEQFF. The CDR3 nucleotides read TGTGCCAGCAGTTTAGCGGGAGCATCTGAGCAGTTCTTC.